This is a list of T cell receptor beta chains from one sample in a study of post-analysis software for immune sequencing data. Via MiXCR, TCRdb re-called the PCR reads, giving one row per CDR3 protein. The sample consists of approximately 460,000 distinct CDR3 sequences, 45% of them appearing once. Sequences were obtained from blood. The source of these receptors is a girl aged 5-17 years with multiple sclerosis. CDR3s include the opening cysteine and the closing phenylalanine or tryptophan. D genes are given only for firm matches. Clone size is shown for a subset of rows, as once, few, many or a class of expanded clone.

J	length	size	D	V	DNA	CDR3
TRBJ1-4	14	NA	NA	TRBV5-1	TGCGCCAGCAGCCCGGGACGGAGTAATGAAAAACTGTTTTTT	CASSPGRSNEKLFF
TRBJ2-5	16	NA	TRBD1	TRBV5-1	TGCGCCAGCAGCTACAGACAGGGGCGAGACCAAGAGACCCAGTACTTC	CASSYRQGRDQETQYF
TRBJ1-2	15	few	TRBD1	TRBV6-5	TGTGCCAGCAGTTACTCGAAGCAGGGGGCGCACGGCTACACCTTC	CASSYSKQGAHGYTF
TRBJ2-7	17	NA	TRBD2	TRBV12-3/TRBV12-4	TGTGCCAGCAGTTTCGCCGGGACTAGCGGGCCCAACTACGAGCAGTACTTC	CASSFAGTSGPNYEQYF
TRBJ1-5	15	NA	NA	TRBV6-5	TGTGCCAGCAGTTCTGACACCAATAGCAATCAGCCCCAGCATTTT	CASSSDTNSNQPQHF
TRBJ2-1	14	NA	TRBD2	TRBV20-1	TGCAGTGCTAGCCCTAGCGGGAGGGCGAAGGTTGGGTTCTTC	CSASPSGRAKVGFF
TRBJ2-6	16	NA	NA	TRBV28	TGTGCCAGCAGTCCTTGGGGGTTCTCGGGGGCCAACGTCCTGACTTTC	CASSPWGFSGANVLTF
TRBJ2-1	16	NA	NA	TRBV11-2	TGTGCCAGCAGCTTAAAGTCTGGCTCGGGGGGCGATGAGCAGTTCTTC	CASSLKSGSGGDEQFF
TRBJ2-7	15	few	TRBD2	TRBV3-1	TGTGCCAGCAGCCCAGTCGGTAGCGGGACCCACGAGCAGTACTTC	CASSPVGSGTHEQYF
TRBJ2-7	18	NA	TRBD2	TRBV6-1	TGTGCCAGCAGTGAAGCCTCAAGGACTAGCGGGAGGGCCTACGAGCAGTACTTC	CASSEASRTSGRAYEQYF
TRBJ1-5	13	few	NA	TRBV6-2/TRBV6-3	TGTGCCAGCAGTTCAACATCAGACCAGCCCCAGCATTTT	CASSSTSDQPQHF
TRBJ2-7	15	NA	NA	TRBV10-3	TGTGCCATCGGGCTAGGGGGACGGGTCCCCTACGAGCAGTACTTC	CAIGLGGRVPYEQYF
TRBJ2-1	14	NA	NA	TRBV24-1	TGTGCCACCAGTGATTTGCCCTATAAGAATGAGCAGTTCTTC	CATSDLPYKNEQFF
TRBJ1-1	15	NA	NA	TRBV6-1	TGTGCCAGCAGTGAGGACCCGGGTCTGAACACTGAAGCTTTCTTT	CASSEDPGLNTEAFF
TRBJ2-3	19	NA	TRBD2	TRBV7-2	TGTGCCAGCAGCTTAGCAGCGGGGCGCGGGAGGGCTAGCACAGATACGCAGTATTTT	CASSLAAGRGRASTDTQYF
TRBJ1-2	14	NA	NA	TRBV28	TGTGCCAGCAGTTTCTTGGGGGATCACTATGGCTACACCTTC	CASSFLGDHYGYTF
TRBJ2-1	17	NA	TRBD2	TRBV18	TGTGCCAGCTCACCCCGGACTAGCGGGAGGGCCGGGTTTGAGCAGTTCTTC	CASSPRTSGRAGFEQFF
TRBJ1-1	16	NA	TRBD1	TRBV7-3	TGTGCCAGCAGCCCAAGGACAGGGGGCTTGAACACTGAAGCTTTCTTT	CASSPRTGGLNTEAFF
TRBJ2-1	16	NA	TRBD2	TRBV5-1	TGCGCCAGCAGCTCGACCGGACTAGCGGAATACAATGAGCAGTTCTTC	CASSSTGLAEYNEQFF
TRBJ1-2	17	NA	NA	TRBV4-1	TGCGCCAGCAGCCAGGACCCGACAGGCCCGGGACTATATGGCTACACCTTC	CASSQDPTGPGLYGYTF
TRBJ1-1	13	few	TRBD1	TRBV10-3	TGTGCCATCAGGGGGACAGAAAACACTGAAGCTTTCTTT	CAIRGTENTEAFF
TRBJ2-3	15	NA	TRBD1	TRBV15	TGTGCCACCGGCAGAGGGACAGGGCACACAGATACGCAGTATTTT	CATGRGTGHTDTQYF
TRBJ1-4	13	few	NA	TRBV7-9	TGTGCCAGCAGCAGAGGGGGGTACGAAAAACTGTTTTTT	CASSRGGYEKLFF
TRBJ2-2	16	few	NA	TRBV5-6	TGTGCCAGCAGTCCCGGCGAGATACGGAACACCGGGGAGCTGTTTTTT	CASSPGEIRNTGELFF
TRBJ2-7	15	NA	TRBD1	TRBV5-1	TGCGCCAGTACTACAGGGGGATCACCTAGCTACGAGCAGTACTTC	CASTTGGSPSYEQYF
TRBJ1-1	16	NA	NA	TRBV30	TGTGCCTGGGAGACCAACTGGGATAGAGAGGGGACTGAAGCTTTCTTT	CAWETNWDREGTEAFF
TRBJ1-6	16	NA	TRBD1	TRBV12-3/TRBV12-4	TGTGCCAGCAGCTCGGGACAGGGGTTAGATAATTCACCCCTCCACTTT	CASSSGQGLDNSPLHF
TRBJ2-5	15	NA	NA	TRBV6-5	TGTGCCAGCACCCCTGGGGCCTTTGGGGGTGAGACCCAGTACTTC	CASTPGAFGGETQYF
TRBJ2-1	14	NA	TRBD2	TRBV6-5	TGTGCCAGCAGTTACTTGCGGGAGAGGAATGAGCAGTTCTTC	CASSYLRERNEQFF
TRBJ2-7	15	few	NA	TRBV20-1	TGCAGTGCCAGAGCCGGGGGCGCCTTCATCTACGAGCAGTACTTC	CSARAGGAFIYEQYF
TRBJ2-1	16	few	TRBD1	TRBV7-2	TGTGCCAGCAGCTTAGCGGACAGGGGGCGCTTCCATGAGCAGTTCTTC	CASSLADRGRFHEQFF
TRBJ2-7	15	NA	NA	TRBV20-1	TGCAGTGCTAGAGAGGGGGCGGCGGTGAACTACGAGCAGTACTTC	CSAREGAAVNYEQYF